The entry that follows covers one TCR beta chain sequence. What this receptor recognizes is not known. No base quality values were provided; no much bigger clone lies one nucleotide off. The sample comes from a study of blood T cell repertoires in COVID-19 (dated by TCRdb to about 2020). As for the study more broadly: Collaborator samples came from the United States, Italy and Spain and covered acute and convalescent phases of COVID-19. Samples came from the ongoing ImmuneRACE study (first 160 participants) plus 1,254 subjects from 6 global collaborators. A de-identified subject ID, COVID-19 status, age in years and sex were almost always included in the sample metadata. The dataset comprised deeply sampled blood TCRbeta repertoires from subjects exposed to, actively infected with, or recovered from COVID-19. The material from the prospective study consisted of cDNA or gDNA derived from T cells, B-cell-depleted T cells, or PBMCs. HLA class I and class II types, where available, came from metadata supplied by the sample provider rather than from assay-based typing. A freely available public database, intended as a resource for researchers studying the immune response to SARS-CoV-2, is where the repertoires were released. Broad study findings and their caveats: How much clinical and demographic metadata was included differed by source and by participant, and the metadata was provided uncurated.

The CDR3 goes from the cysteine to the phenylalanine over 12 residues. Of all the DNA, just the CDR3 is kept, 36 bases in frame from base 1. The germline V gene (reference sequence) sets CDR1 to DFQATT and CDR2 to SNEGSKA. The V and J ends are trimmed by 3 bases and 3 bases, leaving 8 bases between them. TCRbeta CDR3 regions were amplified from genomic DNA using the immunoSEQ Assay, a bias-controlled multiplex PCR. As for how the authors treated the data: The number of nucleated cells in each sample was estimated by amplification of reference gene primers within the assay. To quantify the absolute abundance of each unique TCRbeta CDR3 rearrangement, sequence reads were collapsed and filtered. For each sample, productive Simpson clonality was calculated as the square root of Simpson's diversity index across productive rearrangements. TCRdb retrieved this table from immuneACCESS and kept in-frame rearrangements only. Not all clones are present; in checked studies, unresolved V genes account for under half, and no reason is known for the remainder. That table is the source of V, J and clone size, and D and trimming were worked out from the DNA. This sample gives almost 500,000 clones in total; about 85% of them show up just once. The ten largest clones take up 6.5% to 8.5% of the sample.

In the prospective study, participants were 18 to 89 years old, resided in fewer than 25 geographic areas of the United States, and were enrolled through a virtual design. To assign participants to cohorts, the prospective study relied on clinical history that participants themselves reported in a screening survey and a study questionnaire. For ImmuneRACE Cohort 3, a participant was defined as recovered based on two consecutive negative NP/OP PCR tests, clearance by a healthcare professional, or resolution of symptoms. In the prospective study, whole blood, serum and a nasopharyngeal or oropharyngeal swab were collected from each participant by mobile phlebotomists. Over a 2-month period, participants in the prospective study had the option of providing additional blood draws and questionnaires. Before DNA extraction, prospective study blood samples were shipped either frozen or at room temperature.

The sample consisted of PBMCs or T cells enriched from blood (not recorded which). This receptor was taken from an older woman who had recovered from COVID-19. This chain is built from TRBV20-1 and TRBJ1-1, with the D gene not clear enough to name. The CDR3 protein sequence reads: CSASQVYTEAFF. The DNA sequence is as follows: TGCAGTGCTAGTCAGGTATACACTGAAGCTTTCTTT.